These T cell receptor beta chains were read from a single sample in a study of OX40 agonist ivuxolimab in advanced cancers. Generated by immunoSEQ multiplex PCR, the TCRdb table keeps only in-frame clones and is missing some. The repertoire has roughly 70,000 clones, more than 75% of them found once; the top ten carry 4.5% to 6%. Material: CD4+ or CD8+ T cells sorted from blood, obtained in a trial of the OX40 agonist ivuxolimab. These receptors were obtained from an adult with an advanced solid tumor such as melanoma, head and neck, liver or kidney cancer. Both conserved end residues are part of each CDR3. A D gene is named only where the DNA matches it firmly. Some rows have no size entry. The others give once, few or many, or a class for an expanded clone.

TRBJ2-3 - TRBV5-4 - CASSLGRSGSTDTQYF TGTGCCAGCAGCTTGGGAAGGAGCGGTAGCACAGATACGCAGTATTTT
TRBJ2-1 - TRBV19 - CASSIDGAFQGQFF TGTGCCAGTAGTATAGATGGCGCCTTCCAAGGGCAGTTCTTC
TRBJ2-3 - TRBV9 - CASSAKGRADTQYF TGTGCCAGCAGCGCTAAGGGGCGCGCAGATACGCAGTATTTT
TRBJ2-1 - TRBV10-3 - CAISESTGGNEQFF TGTGCCATCAGTGAGTCAACCGGCGGCAATGAGCAGTTCTTC
TRBJ1-1 - TRBV10-3 - CAISLTGGREAFF TGTGCCATCAGTCTTACTGGAGGACGGGAAGCTTTCTTT
TRBJ2-7 - TRBV5-5 - CASSTDNSYEQYF TGTGCCAGCAGCACAGACAACTCCTACGAGCAGTACTTC
TRBJ2-1 - TRBV7-2 few CASSPHMAGPTYNEQFF TGTGCCAGCAGCCCCCACATGGCGGGTCCTACCTACAATGAGCAGTTCTTC
TRBJ2-4 - TRBV4-2 - CASSQDVRAILYF TGTGCCAGCAGCCAAGATGTGAGGGCCATCCTGTACTTC
TRBJ2-7 TRBD1 TRBV28 - CASSSPGQGANEQYF TGTGCCAGCAGTTCCCCAGGACAGGGGGCGAACGAGCAGTACTTC
TRBJ2-2 - TRBV7-2 - CASSTRSGSPGELFF TGTGCCAGCAGCACCCGATCGGGCAGCCCCGGGGAGCTGTTTTTT
TRBJ2-7 - TRBV18 - CASSPRIREDEQYF TGTGCCAGCTCACCACGAATAAGGGAGGACGAGCAGTACTTC
TRBJ2-7 - TRBV21-1 - CASSTIRVQDEQYF TGTGCCAGCAGCACTATCAGGGTTCAGGACGAGCAGTACTTC
TRBJ2-5 - TRBV7-7 - CASSSLERETQYF TGTGCCAGCAGCTCCCTAGAGAGGGAGACCCAGTACTTC
TRBJ1-4 - TRBV27 once CASSLNGGRGTNEKLFF TGTGCCAGCAGTTTAAACGGGGGGCGAGGAACTAATGAAAAACTGTTTTTT
TRBJ2-7 - TRBV6-1 few CASSESVFGGTLSYEQYF TGTGCCAGCAGTGAATCCGTTTTTGGCGGGACCCTCTCCTACGAGCAGTACTTC
TRBJ1-2 - TRBV5-5 - CASSLPGVYGYTF TGTGCCAGCAGCTTGCCAGGGGTCTATGGCTACACCTTC
TRBJ2-1 - TRBV7-2 - CASSLSLALNEQFF TGTGCCAGCAGCTTGTCGCTAGCCTTAAATGAGCAGTTCTTC
TRBJ2-5 TRBD1 TRBV13 - CASSLLGQGVSETQYF TGTGCCAGCAGCTTACTGGGACAGGGGGTTTCAGAGACCCAGTACTTC
TRBJ1-3 - TRBV2 once CASSEVGVVSGNTIYF TGTGCCAGCAGTGAAGTAGGGGTTGTCTCTGGAAACACCATATATTTT
TRBJ1-1 - TRBV5-1 - CASSLGGSQLNTEAFF TGCGCCAGCAGCTTGGGTGGGAGCCAGCTGAACACTGAAGCTTTCTTT
TRBJ1-5 - TRBV19 - CASSDTGLGGIQPQHF TGTGCCAGTAGCGATACGGGTCTCGGTGGTATACAGCCCCAGCATTTT
TRBJ2-2 TRBD2 TRBV7-9 once CASSRGGLMELFF TGTGCCAGCAGTCGCGGGGGGCTCATGGAGCTGTTTTTT
TRBJ2-7 - TRBV4-3 - CASSQSPPTALGEQYF TGCGCCAGCAGCCAGAGCCCTCCGACTGCACTGGGTGAGCAGTACTTC
TRBJ2-7 TRBD1 TRBV5-1 once CASSKWTGTSISYEQYF TGCGCCAGCAGCAAATGGACAGGAACCTCGATATCCTACGAGCAGTACTTC